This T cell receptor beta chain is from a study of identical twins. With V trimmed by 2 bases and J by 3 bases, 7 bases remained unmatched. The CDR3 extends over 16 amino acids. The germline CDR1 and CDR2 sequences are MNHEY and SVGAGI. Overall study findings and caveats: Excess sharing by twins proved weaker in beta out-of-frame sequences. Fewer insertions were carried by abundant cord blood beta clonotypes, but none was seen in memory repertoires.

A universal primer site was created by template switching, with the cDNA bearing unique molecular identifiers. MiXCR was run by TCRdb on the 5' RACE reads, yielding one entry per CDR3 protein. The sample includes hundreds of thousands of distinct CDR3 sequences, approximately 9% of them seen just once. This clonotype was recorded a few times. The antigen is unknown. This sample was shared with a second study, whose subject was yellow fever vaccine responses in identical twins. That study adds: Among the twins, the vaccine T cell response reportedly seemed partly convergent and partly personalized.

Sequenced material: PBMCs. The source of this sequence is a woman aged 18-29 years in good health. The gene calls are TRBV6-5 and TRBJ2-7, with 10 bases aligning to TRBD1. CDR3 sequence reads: CASSYPSGTGVYEQYF. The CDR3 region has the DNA TGTGCCAGCAGTTACCCCTCGGGGACAGGGGTCTACGAGCAGTACTTC.